These 28 T cell receptor beta chains came from one sample sequenced in a study of blood T cells in healthy people across ages. Then a second PCR, running roughly 7 to 11 cycles, was carried out with a sample-barcoded 5' primer and a J-beta primer mix. TCRdb reprocessed the 5' RACE reads via MiXCR and lists one record per CDR3 protein. The sample holds about 760,000 distinct CDR3 sequences, just over 55% seen once. The sequencing sample was made of blood. The source of these receptors is a man aged 35-49 years in good health.

The chain carries TRBV7-2 and TRBJ2-5, with TRBD2 matching 12 bases. Germline CDR1 reads SGHTA; CDR2 reads FQGNSA. CDR3 length equals 16 residues. J gave up 5 bases and V 5 bases, and 9 bases lay outside the gene matches. In DNA form, the CDR3 reads TGTGCCAGCAGCGAGACTAGCGGGAGCCGGCAGGAGACCCAGTACTTC. Translation gives CASSETSGSRQETQYF.

The genes are TRBV4-2 and TRBJ2-7, with 8 bases identical to TRBD1. With the DNA end fitting TRBJ2-5 better, the J assignment may be wrong. Germline CDR1 LGHNA, CDR2 YNFKEQ. The CDR3 is 17 residues long. CDR3 in amino acids: CASSPLLFQGAEETQYF. The CDR3, as DNA: TGTGCCAGCAGCCCCCTTTTATTCCAGGGGGCTGAGGAGACCCAGTACTTC.

This chain connects TRBV27 to TRBJ2-3, with D unresolved. The CDR3 is made up of 16 amino acids. V dropped 5 bases and J dropped 0 bases, with 15 bases sitting between them. Germline CDR1 is MNHEY and CDR2 is SMNVEV (reference sequence). The CDR3 nucleotides are TGTGCCAGCAGTAGGCGCGGAGTTAGAAGCACAGATACGCAGTATTTT. Protein product: CASSRRGVRSTDTQYF.

The J gene is TRBJ2-7, the V gene TRBV5-6; D gene uncertain. Trimming removed 0 bases from V and 4 bases from J, with 14 bases in between. CDR3 length: 15 amino acids. CDR1 and CDR2 (germline): SGHDT, YYEEEE. The CDR3 DNA reads as TGTGCCAGCAGCTTGGGTGGCTCTTCCTTTTACGAGCAGTACTTC. Its protein is CASSLGGSSFYEQYF.

The chain is built from TRBV9 and TRBJ2-2, with TRBD1 matching 7 bases. V gave up 2 bases and J gave up 3 bases; unmatched junction bases: 4. Per the germline V gene, CDR1 is SGDLS and CDR2 is YYNGEE. This CDR3 region has 15 residues. CDR3 sequence: CASSVGRGYTGELFF. CDR3 coding DNA: TGTGCCAGCAGCGTCGGCAGGGGGTACACCGGGGAGCTGTTTTTT.

This chain joins TRBV7-2 and TRBJ2-5; D unclear. This CDR3 has 14 residues. The germline V gene has CDR1 SGHTA and CDR2 FQGNSA. Trimming pared 5 bases from V and 7 bases from J, leaving 17 bases between. CDR3 loop: CASSPTRAIGTQYF. CDR3 sequence (DNA): TGTGCCAGCAGCCCGACTCGGGCCATTGGGACCCAGTACTTC.

The V call is TRBV28, the J call TRBJ2-7, with D possibly TRBD1 on 5 matching bases. Trimming cost V 5 bases and J 5 bases, with 16 bases left between them. The CDR3 consists of 14 residues. Germline V lookup: CDR1 MDHEN, CDR2 SYDVKM. The CDR3 is CASSENSGYDEQYF. The CDR3 bases are TGTGCCAGCAGTGAGAACTCAGGGTACGACGAGCAGTACTTC.

This chain links TRBV9 with TRBJ2-1, with 9 bases that match TRBD2. Germline values: CDR1 SGDLS, CDR2 YYNGEE. V was pared by 0 bases and J by 7 bases, with 8 bases of the junction left unmatched. This CDR3 region has 16 residues. The CDR3: CASSVVGSGRTNEQFF. CDR3 in DNA: TGTGCCAGCAGCGTAGTCGGTAGCGGGAGAACGAATGAGCAGTTCTTC.

The chain carries TRBV13 and TRBJ2-1; the match to TRBD2 covers 7 bases. The germline V gene encodes CDR1 PRHDT and CDR2 FYEKMQ (reference sequence). CDR3 length: 16 residues. V gave up 4 bases and J gave up 2 bases; unmatched junction bases: 8. The chain's CDR3 is CASSSPLAVPYNEQFF. CDR3 nucleotide sequence: TGTGCCAGCAGCTCGCCCCTAGCGGTCCCCTACAATGAGCAGTTCTTC.

This clonotype occurred a few times. The V call is TRBV7-2, the J call TRBJ2-5; 9 bases fit TRBD1. From germline, CDR1 is SGHTA and CDR2 FQGNSA. Unmatched junction bases numbered 6, after V lost 6 bases and J lost 7 bases. This CDR3 region has 13 residues. DNA of the CDR3: TGTGCCAGCAGTAGAGAGGGACAGGGGACCCAGTACTTC. Amino acid sequence: CASSREGQGTQYF.

The chain uses TRBV5-6 and TRBJ1-5; 7 bases fit TRBD1. With 1 base clipped from V and 7 bases from J, the junction kept 5 bases outside the gene matches. CDR1 is SGHDT, CDR2 YYEEEE, per germline. The CDR3 runs 14 residues. The CDR3 DNA reads as TGTGCCAGCAGCTTGTTTCAGGGGGTACAGCCCCAGCATTTT. Amino acid sequence: CASSLFQGVQPQHF. Together with reference TRBV5-6 and TRBJ1-5, the CDR3 gives the full variable domain: DAGVTQSPTHLIKTRGQQVTLRCSPKSGHDTVSWYQQALGQGPQFIFQYYEEEERQRGNFPDRFSGHQFPNYSSELNVNALLLGDSALYLCASSLFQGVQPQHFGDGTRLSIL.

The chain couples TRBV9 to TRBJ2-5; perhaps TRBD1 as D (6 bases). The germline V gene has CDR1 SGDLS and CDR2 YYNGEE. The CDR3 has 15 residues. V was shortened by 3 bases and J by 6 bases, with 18 bases between the two germline ends. This CDR3 reads CASSAGQRTAQTQYF. In DNA, the CDR3 is TGTGCCAGCAGCGCCGGACAGAGAACGGCTCAGACCCAGTACTTC.

Only a few counts were recorded for this clonotype. The V gene is TRBV7-9, the J gene TRBJ2-3; 12 nucleotides line up with TRBD2. From germline, CDR1 is SEHNR and CDR2 FQNEAQ (reference sequence). The CDR3 is 15 amino acids. V dropped 4 bases and J dropped 9; count of bases not matched to a gene: 8. The CDR3 is CASSSTSGSRGTQYF. Here the CDR3 DNA reads TGTGCCAGCAGCTCGACTAGCGGGAGTAGAGGAACGCAGTATTTT.

This clonotype has a handful of counts. The chain uses TRBV4-3 and TRBJ2-7; 9 bases are shared with TRBD2. Germline V gene data show CDR1 as LGHNA and CDR2 as YSLEER. The V segment lost 0 bases and the J segment 5 bases; nucleotides outside the gene matches: 5. The CDR3 runs 15 residues. The CDR3 coding sequence is TGCGCCAGCAGCCAAGATCGAGCGGGAGGAAACGAGCAGTACTTC. Translating it yields CASSQDRAGGNEQYF.

This clonotype was counted a few times. V gene TRBV27 combines with J gene TRBJ2-3; 7 bases fit TRBD2. CDR1 and CDR2 from the germline V gene are MNHEY and SMNVEV (reference sequence). Germline trimming cut 5 bases from V and 1 base from J; bases unmatched to any gene: 15. The CDR3 is made up of 18 amino acids. The CDR3 nucleotides are TGTGCCAGCAGTCATACGTGGGACGGGAGGACACGCACAGATACGCAGTATTTT. Protein: CASSHTWDGRTRTDTQYF.

The rearrangement joins TRBV12-5 to TRBJ2-3; unclear D gene. The ends were cut back, 2 bases at V and 5 bases at J, with 5 bases in the middle. This CDR3 has 12 amino acids. Germline CDR1 is LGHNT and CDR2 is FRNRAP. The chain's CDR3 is CASGLKRDTQYF. The CDR3 DNA follows: TGTGCTAGTGGTTTGAAGCGAGATACGCAGTATTTT. The whole variable domain, filled in from reference TRBV12-5 and TRBJ2-3, reads DARVTQTPRHKVTEMGQEVTMRCQPILGHNTVFWYRQTMMQGLELLAYFRNRAPLDDSGMPKDRFSAEMPDATLATLKIQPSEPRDSAVYFCASGLKRDTQYFGPGTRLTVL.

This clonotype has a handful of counts. J is TRBJ2-3 and V is TRBV20-1, with 7 bases lining up with TRBD1. V shed 8 bases, J shed 0 bases, and the junction held 17 bases outside the gene matches. The germline gives CDR1 DFQATT, CDR2 SNEGSKA (reference sequence). The CDR3 loop spans 17 amino acids. This chain's CDR3 is CSSGTAFTALSTDTQYF. The CDR3 nucleotides are TGCAGTTCCGGGACAGCCTTCACCGCTTTAAGCACAGATACGCAGTATTTT.

V is TRBV20-1 and J is TRBJ2-1, with a tentative D call TRBD2 (6 bases). V was clipped by 0 bases and J by 6 bases, with 12 bases between them. Per the germline V gene, CDR1 is DFQATT and CDR2 is SNEGSKA (reference sequence). The CDR3 sequence is 14 residues long. The chain's CDR3 is CSARDARRGNEQFF. The DNA for the CDR3 is TGCAGTGCTAGAGATGCCAGGAGGGGCAATGAGCAGTTCTTC.

This clonotype showed up just a few times. The chain joins TRBV4-2 to TRBJ2-4, with TRBD1 matching over 9 bases. J gave up 1 base and V 3 bases, and 7 bases lay outside the gene matches. Per the germline V gene, CDR1 is LGHNA and CDR2 is YNFKEQ. The CDR3 loop spans 17 amino acids. The CDR3 region has the DNA TGTGCCAGCAGCCACACACAGGGGGCGACGGCCAAAAACATTCAGTACTTC. It translates to CASSHTQGATAKNIQYF.

The chain employs TRBV13 and TRBJ2-1; D is unclear. CDR3 length: 13 residues. Germline V gene sequence: CDR1 PRHDT, CDR2 FYEKMQ (reference sequence). The germline V and J ends were trimmed by 4 bases and 4 bases, with 8 bases remaining between them. This CDR3 is CASSSPGYNEQFF. CDR3 in DNA: TGTGCCAGCAGCTCTCCCGGATACAATGAGCAGTTCTTC.

The CDR3 sequence is CASSDLWTQDSPLHF. The DNA for the CDR3 is TGTGCCAGCAGTGATCTGTGGACACAAGATTCACCCCTCCACTTT. The chain carries TRBV2 and TRBJ1-6, with D perhaps TRBD1 (5 bases). Between the trimmed V and J ends, which lost 3 bases and 8 bases, there was a span of 14 bases. Germline lookup yields CDR1 SNHLY and CDR2 FYNNEI. This CDR3 comprises 15 residues.

This chain connects TRBV20-1 to TRBJ2-3; no clear D gene. The V gene lost 0 bases and the J gene lost 8 bases, with 18 bases spanning the gap. The CDR3 extends over 15 amino acids. Per germline, CDR1 DFQATT and CDR2 SNEGSKA (reference sequence). CDR3 in DNA: TGCAGTGCTAGAGATTCCAATACCGGTGCCTGTACGCAGTATTTT. It is translated as CSARDSNTGACTQYF.

The chain employs TRBV20-1 and TRBJ2-3; TRBD2 matches at 11 bases. Germline CDR1 and CDR2: DFQATT and SNEGSKA (reference sequence). CDR3 length: 16 residues. Unmatched junction bases numbered 7, after V lost 3 bases and J lost 2 bases. The CDR3 is CSASSLAGEITDTQYF. The CDR3 region has the DNA TGCAGTGCTAGTTCACTAGCGGGGGAGATCACAGATACGCAGTATTTT.

This chain joins TRBV5-1 and TRBJ1-5; D not resolved. The germline V and J ends were trimmed by 1 base and 1 base, with 12 bases remaining between them. Germline loops: CDR1 SGHRS, CDR2 YFSETQ. The CDR3 is 16 residues long. The CDR3 DNA follows: TGCGCCAGCAGCTTGAGTCCAGGCGGGAGCAATCAGCCCCAGCATTTT. Translating gives CASSLSPGGSNQPQHF.

In its sample, this clonotype was seen a few times. The chain carries TRBV7-3 and TRBJ1-2; the D gene is possibly TRBD1 (5 bases). This CDR3 is 16 amino acids long. CDR1 and CDR2 from the germline V gene are SGHTA and FQGTGA. V dropped 1 base and J dropped 5 bases, with 17 bases sitting between them. The CDR3 sequence is CASSLNVGVQGYGYTF. The CDR3 bases are TGTGCCAGCAGCTTAAATGTCGGGGTGCAGGGTTATGGCTACACCTTC.

The rearrangement uses TRBV6-5 and TRBJ2-7, with 8 bases aligning to TRBD1. Per germline, CDR1 MNHEY and CDR2 SVGAGI. V shed 0 bases and J 7 bases; nucleotides not matched to a gene: 8. CDR3 size: 15 residues. The CDR3 reads CASSYSGRGPREQYF. In DNA form, the CDR3 reads TGTGCCAGCAGTTACTCAGGCAGGGGGCCGCGGGAGCAGTACTTC.

The chain links TRBV12-3 or TRBV12-4 to TRBJ2-1, with 10 bases fitting TRBD1. The V and J ends lost 6 bases and 4 bases, in that order; junction bases with no gene match: 6. This CDR3 region has 15 residues. In DNA form, the CDR3 reads TGTGCCAGCAGCCTGACAGGGGGCTTGTACAATGAGCAGTTCTTC. It specifies CASSLTGGLYNEQFF.

Notes on this clonotype: One end of the junction is discordant with germline, which a read error may explain. V gene TRBV9 combines with J gene TRBJ2-4; D may be TRBD1 or TRBD2 (5 bases each). Germline V gene data show CDR1 as SGDLS and CDR2 as YYNGEE. This CDR3 is built from 15 residues. CDR3 bases: TGTGCCAACAGCGTAGTCGGGGCACAACGGGAAGAGCAGTACTTC. This codes for CANSVVGAQREEQYF.